These 14 T cell receptor beta chains came from one sample sequenced in a study of blood T cell repertoires in COVID-19. Sequencing used immunoSEQ multiplex PCR; TCRdb keeps in-frame clones, though not all of them. Here the sample spans roughly 110,000 clones, roughly nine tenths being singletons. Sequencing was performed on peripheral blood. The receptors stem from a man aged 35 to 55 with active or convalescent COVID-19.

The chain combines TRBV21-1 with TRBJ2-5; the tabulated D call, TRBD2, remains unverified against the DNA. TRBV21-1 is assigned pseudogene status. This CDR3 has 16 amino acids. The CDR3 region is CASSRPETSRGETQYF. The CDR3 DNA reads as TGTGCCAGCAGCAGACCTGAGACGTCGCGCGGAGAGACCCAGTACTTC.

The chain carries TRBV19 and TRBJ1-2; D remains ambiguous. CDR1 and CDR2 from the germline V gene are LNHDA and SQIVND (reference sequence). The CDR3 runs 14 residues. With 7 bases removed from V and 2 bases from J, the gap between germline ends came to 14 bases. As DNA, the CDR3 is TGTGCCAGTACCACAGTCTCTTGGAACTATGGCTACACCTTC. Amino acid sequence: CASTTVSWNYGYTF.

J is TRBJ2-5 and V is TRBV5-1, with TRBD1 matching over 9 bases. This CDR3 has 16 amino acids. Germline V gene data show CDR1 as SGHRS and CDR2 as YFSETQ. The junction had 10 bases not matched to a gene; V was cut back by 6 bases and J by 1 base. CDR3 DNA sequence: TGCGCCAGCAAAATTGGGACAGGGAAGGGCCAAGAGACCCAGTACTTC. Its protein product is CASKIGTGKGQETQYF. The full variable domain, with the rest looked up from reference TRBV5-1 and TRBJ2-5, is KAGVTQTPRYLIKTRGQQVTLSCSPISGHRSVSWYQQTPGQGLQFLFEYFSETQRNKGNFPGRFSGRQFSNSRSEMNVSTLELGDSALYLCASKIGTGKGQETQYFGPGTRLLVL.

The V and J genes are TRBV5-1 and TRBJ2-5, with 11 bases fitting TRBD2. This CDR3 is 16 amino acids long. CDR1 is SGHRS, CDR2 YFSETQ, per germline. V trimming: 4 bases; J trimming: 4 bases; junction bases outside the gene matches: 9. CDR3 DNA sequence: TGCGCCAGCAGCCTTCAGGCCCTAGCGGGAGGAGAGACCCAGTACTTC. Its protein product is CASSLQALAGGETQYF.

This sequence joins TRBV5-6 and TRBJ1-2; a weak D match, TRBD1 (5 bases). Germline CDR1 SGHDT, CDR2 YYEEEE. The CDR3 sequence is 14 residues long. With 4 bases removed from V and 4 bases from J, the gap between germline ends came to 14 bases. CDR3 DNA sequence: TGTGCCAGCAGCGGTCAGGGTCAGGGCTATGGCTACACCTTC. Its translation is CASSGQGQGYGYTF.

The rearrangement uses TRBV6-1 and TRBJ2-7, with D possibly matching TRBD1 (6 bases). From germline, CDR1 is MNHNS and CDR2 SASEGT. With 2 bases removed from V and 3 bases from J, the gap between germline ends came to 14 bases. The CDR3 runs to 15 residues. In DNA form, the CDR3 reads TGTGCCAGCAGTGAAAGGGACACAGGCGGCTACGAGCAGTACTTC. This gives the protein CASSERDTGGYEQYF.

The gene calls are TRBV7-9 and TRBJ1-3, with D uncertain. The CDR3 has 12 amino acids. Trimming removed 3 bases from V and 4 bases from J, with 4 bases in between. Germline values: CDR1 SEHNR, CDR2 FQNEAQ (reference sequence). The CDR3 loop is CASSFQGNTIYF. CDR3 nucleotides: TGTGCCAGCAGCTTTCAGGGAAACACCATATATTTT.

J is TRBJ2-2 and V is TRBV7-9; 8 positions agree with TRBD1. The V gene's germline CDR1 is SEHNR and CDR2 FQNEAQ (reference sequence). J lost 4 bases, V lost 3 bases, and 4 bases had no gene match. The CDR3 is 15 amino acids. The CDR3 DNA sequence: TGTGCCAGCAGCTTGGGGACAGGACTCACCGGGGAGCTGTTTTTT. Residues: CASSLGTGLTGELFF.

This clone was found once. The chain uses TRBV7-9 and TRBJ2-6; maybe TRBD1 (6 bases). This CDR3 contains 13 residues. Germline CDR1 is SEHNR and CDR2 is FQNEAQ (reference sequence). V shed 9 bases and J shed 4 bases, with 10 bases lying between them. CDR3 DNA: TGTGCCAGTACAGGGTCCGGGGCCAACGTCCTGACTTTC. This gives the protein CASTGSGANVLTF.

J is TRBJ1-4 and V is TRBV18; D gene ambiguous. The germline CDR1 and CDR2 sequences are KGHSH and LQKENI. The CDR3 totals 14 residues. V lost 0 bases and J lost 4, with 6 bases in between. CDR3 amino acids: CASSPPALNEKLFF. CDR3 sequence (DNA): TGTGCCAGCTCACCACCGGCCCTTAATGAAAAACTGTTTTTT.

The V call is TRBV7-2, the J call TRBJ1-3; D gene unclear. The CDR3 length is 15 residues. From germline, CDR1 is SGHTA and CDR2 FQGNSA. V dropped 1 base and J dropped 5 bases, with 12 bases sitting between them. CDR3 region: CASSLESGSRNTIYF. In nucleotides, the CDR3 is TGTGCCAGCAGCTTAGAATCAGGCAGCCGAAACACCATATATTTT.

The chain uses TRBV5-1 and TRBJ2-3; 8 nucleotides align to TRBD2. This CDR3 has 16 amino acids. The V gene's germline CDR1 is SGHRS and CDR2 YFSETQ. Trimming removed 4 bases from V and 5 bases from J; junction bases left unmatched: 12. CDR3 coding DNA: TGCGCCAGCAGCCGAGGGCTAGCGGGCTTCGGAGATACGCAGTATTTT. Its translation is CASSRGLAGFGDTQYF.

The rearrangement links TRBV11-2 to TRBJ2-1; 8 bases are a match to TRBD1. Germline V gene data show CDR1 as SGHAT and CDR2 as FQNNGV. This CDR3 spans 16 amino acids. The ends lost 4 bases at V and 4 bases at J; junction bases unmatched: 9. The CDR3 here is CASSSARGQTYNEQFF. DNA for the CDR3: TGTGCCAGCAGCTCGGCCAGGGGGCAGACATACAATGAGCAGTTCTTC. Filled out from reference TRBV11-2 and TRBJ2-1, the complete variable domain reads EAGVAQSPRYKIIEKRQSVAFWCNPISGHATLYWYQQILGQGPKLLIQFQNNGVVDDSQLPKDRFSAERLKGVDSTLKIQPAKLEDSAVYLCASSSARGQTYNEQFFGPGTRLTVL.

The chain's CDR3 is CASRRTGVETQYF. The CDR3 DNA sequence: TGTGCCAGCAGGAGGACAGGGGTAGAGACCCAGTACTTC. The rearrangement uses TRBV27 and TRBJ2-5; TRBD1 aligns across 9 bases. With V trimmed by 6 bases and J by 4 bases, 3 bases remained unmatched. This CDR3 has 13 residues. From germline, CDR1 is MNHEY and CDR2 SMNVEV (reference sequence).